This TCR beta chain was sequenced in a study of shared clonotypes between healthy human individuals. CDR1 and CDR2 (germline): SEHNR, FQNEAQ (reference sequence). This CDR3 is 17 amino acids long. Trimming removed 5 bases from V and 2 bases from J; junction bases left unmatched: 6. This table comes from immunoSEQ multiplex PCR, and its TCRdb copy is limited to in-frame clones, with some not included. The sample gives about 460,000 clones, roughly four fifths of which show up once; approximately 12% is in the top ten. The origin of this receptor is a woman aged 40 to 50 in good health. Some clones in this sample may be carry-over from other donors' samples. The gene calls are TRBV7-9 and TRBJ2-3, with 14 bases identical to TRBD2. Sequenced: PBMCs. The CDR3 sequence is CASSPGTSGGHTDTQYF. The CDR3 DNA follows: TGTGCCAGCAGCCCAGGGACTAGCGGGGGACACACAGATACGCAGTATTTT.